One sample yielded the 24 T cell receptor beta chains listed below, sequenced in a study of CD8+ T cells in alopecia areata. After isolation, RNA underwent reverse transcription to generate cDNA as the sequencing template. Clones were read by immunoSEQ multiplex PCR, and TCRdb kept only the in-frame ones, dropping some. Among nearly 95,000 clones listed, just over 70% were seen once. The treatment: oral pan-JAK inhibitor, 5-10 mg twice daily. The starting material was CD8+ T cells sorted from blood, obtained around week 44, from a patient treated with tofacitinib. All receptors come from a human donor with alopecia areata.

The V call is TRBV5-1, the J call TRBJ2-1, with TRBD2 matching over 15 bases. Trimming removed 4 bases from V and 6 bases from J; junction bases left unmatched: 5. CDR1 and CDR2 (germline): SGHRS, YFSETQ. The CDR3 has 16 amino acids. CDR3 in DNA: TGCGCCAGCAGCCAAGGACTAGCGGGGGGGCTCAATGAGCAGTTCTTC. Protein: CASSQGLAGGLNEQFF.

The rearrangement joins TRBV2 to TRBJ2-2, with D tentatively TRBD1 or TRBD2 (6 bases each). The CDR3 runs to 15 residues. Trimming took 8 bases from V and 3 from J, leaving 16 bases between them. CDR1 is SNHLY and CDR2 is FYNNEI in the germline V gene. The CDR3 spells CASREGGWDTGELFF. CDR3 nucleotide sequence: TGTGCCAGCCGCGAAGGGGGGTGGGACACCGGGGAGCTGTTTTTT.

The chain carries TRBV29-1 and TRBJ2-1, with a tentative D call TRBD1 (7 bases). This CDR3 is built from 15 residues. Germline-derived CDR1 and CDR2 are SQVTM and ANQGSEA. V was shortened by 1 base and J by 8 bases, with 18 bases between the two germline ends. The CDR3, as DNA: TGCAGCGTTGAAGTGGCAGGGGGGAAGGTCTATGAGCAGTTCTTC. It is translated as CSVEVAGGKVYEQFF.

This chain uses TRBV6-5 with TRBJ1-1; no clear D gene. This CDR3 comprises 14 residues. Germline V gene lookup returns CDR1 MNHEY and CDR2 SVGAGI. V shed 4 bases and J shed 0 bases, with 9 bases lying between them. The CDR3 coding sequence is TGTGCCAGCAGTTCCGGGCGGATGAACACTGAAGCTTTCTTT. The encoded protein is CASSSGRMNTEAFF.

CDR3 sequence: CASRTGTDPGYEQYF. CDR3 bases: TGTGCCAGCCGGACCGGGACAGACCCAGGTTACGAGCAGTACTTC. The rearrangement uses TRBV6-1 and TRBJ2-7; 7 bases are a match to TRBD1. This CDR3 spans 15 amino acids. V shed 8 bases and J 4 bases; nucleotides not matched to a gene: 14. CDR1 is MNHNS, CDR2 SASEGT, per germline.

V and J are TRBV13 and TRBJ1-1; 8 bases line up with TRBD1. Germline CDR1 is PRHDT and CDR2 is FYEKMQ (reference sequence). The junction had 4 bases not matched to a gene; V was cut back by 5 bases and J by 2 bases. This CDR3 has 14 amino acids. The CDR3 bases are TGTGCCAGCAGCAGACAGGGGAGAAACACTGAAGCTTTCTTT. Translation: CASSRQGRNTEAFF.

The chain uses TRBV30 and TRBJ2-1; no reliable D call. Germline CDR1 and CDR2: GTSNPN and SVGIG (reference sequence). Trimming took 5 bases from V and 3 from J, leaving 14 bases between them. The CDR3 has 14 amino acids. CDR3 bases: TGTGCCTGGGAATCAGCCGGCCTCTACAATGAGCAGTTCTTC. Translating it yields CAWESAGLYNEQFF.

The rearrangement links TRBV11-3 to TRBJ1-2; D uncertain. The CDR3 spans 11 residues. Germline V gene lookup returns CDR1 SGHNT and CDR2 YENEEA. Trimming took off 8 bases at V and 8 bases at J, with 12 bases between the two ends. In nucleotides, the CDR3 is TGTGCCAGCGGGGAGGGTCGGGGCTACACCTTC. Translated, it gives CASGEGRGYTF.

The rearrangement links TRBV7-8 to TRBJ1-1; 8 bases line up with TRBD1. Trimming at V came to 3 bases and at J to 6 bases, leaving 0 bases not matched to a gene. This CDR3 region has 12 residues. In germline, CDR1 is SGHVS, CDR2 FQNEAQ. The DNA of the CDR3 is TGTGCCAGCAGCTTCAGGGGGCCTGAAGCTTTCTTT. This codes for CASSFRGPEAFF. The full variable domain, completed using reference TRBV7-8 and TRBJ1-1, is GAGVSQSPRYKVAKRGQDVALRCDPISGHVSLFWYQQALGQGPEFLTYFQNEAQLDKSGLPSDRFFAERPEGSVSTLKIQRTQQEDSAVYLCASSFRGPEAFFGQGTRLTVV.

V and J are TRBV2 and TRBJ1-3; a possible D gene is TRBD1 (6 bases). The CDR3 covers 15 residues. With 8 bases removed from V and 6 bases from J, the gap between germline ends came to 20 bases. Looked up from germline, CDR1 is SNHLY and CDR2 is FYNNEI. This CDR3 is CASDPSGVVENTIYF. CDR3 sequence (DNA): TGTGCCAGCGATCCCTCAGGGGTTGTGGAAAACACCATATATTTT. Full variable domain (remainder filled in from reference TRBV2 and TRBJ1-3): EPEVTQTPSHQVTQMGQEVILRCVPISNHLYFYWYRQILGQKVEFLVSFYNNEISEKSEIFDDQFSVERPDGSNFTLKIRSTKLEDSAMYFCASDPSGVVENTIYFGEGSWLTVV.

In this sample, this clone turned up once. The chain recombines TRBV6-5 with TRBJ1-1, with D tentatively TRBD1 (5 bases). Trimming removed 6 bases at V and 0 bases at J, with 11 bases between. CDR3 size: 14 residues. Per the germline V gene, CDR1 is MNHEY and CDR2 is SVGAGI. CDR3: CASSTDSMNTEAFF. CDR3 coding DNA: TGTGCCAGCAGCACAGACAGCATGAACACTGAAGCTTTCTTT.

V is TRBV5-6 and J is TRBJ2-1; TRBD2 agrees at 12 bases. Germline V lookup: CDR1 SGHDT, CDR2 YYEEEE. J was trimmed by 8 bases and V by 6 bases; bases with no gene match: 12. The CDR3 extends over 16 amino acids. As DNA, the CDR3 is TGTGCCAGCAAGGGAGAGTCGACTAGCGGGGGCGATGAGCAGTTCTTC. This sequence encodes CASKGESTSGGDEQFF.

This clone was seen only a few times. This chain links TRBV27 with TRBJ2-7; tentatively, D is TRBD2 (6 bases). Germline loops: CDR1 MNHEY, CDR2 SMNVEV (reference sequence). Trimming left V 0 bases short and J 0 bases short, with 15 bases between. CDR3 length: 17 amino acids. The CDR3 DNA follows: TGTGCCAGCAGTTTATCATTGGGGGGTCTAAACTCCTACGAGCAGTACTTC. As protein: CASSLSLGGLNSYEQYF.

This clone appeared a single time. The genes are TRBV14 and TRBJ1-1, with TRBD1 matching 7 bases. The germline V gene has CDR1 SGHDN and CDR2 FVKESK. The V and J ends lost 0 bases and 5 bases, in that order; junction bases with no gene match: 12. The CDR3 sequence is 17 residues long. The CDR3 reads CASSQDTRGTAETEAFF. CDR3 DNA: TGTGCCAGCAGCCAAGACACCCGTGGGACAGCGGAGACTGAAGCTTTCTTT.

The chain combines TRBV7-6 with TRBJ2-6; D remains ambiguous. With 1 base removed from V and 0 bases from J, the gap between germline ends came to 10 bases. The CDR3 spans 17 residues. The V gene's germline CDR1 is SGHVS and CDR2 FNYEAQ. The chain's CDR3 is CASSLVDGASGANVLTF. CDR3 bases: TGTGCCAGCAGCTTAGTTGACGGAGCCTCTGGGGCCAACGTCCTGACTTTC.

V and J are TRBV27 and TRBJ2-3; 10 bases match TRBD1. The CDR3 spans 16 residues. With V trimmed by 6 bases and J by 0 bases, 6 bases remained unmatched. Per germline, CDR1 MNHEY and CDR2 SMNVEV (reference sequence). For the CDR3, the DNA is TGTGCCAGCAGCCCCCGGGACAGGGGTAGCACAGATACGCAGTATTTT. This sequence encodes CASSPRDRGSTDTQYF.

The chain links TRBV6-4 to TRBJ2-1, with 9 bases fitting TRBD2. With V trimmed by 4 bases and J by 6 bases, 10 bases remained unmatched. Germline V gives CDR1 MRHNA, CDR2 SNTAGT. CDR3 length equals 16 residues. In nucleotides, the CDR3 is TGTGCCAGCAGTGCCCTCGGCAGCGGGGGGACCAATGAGCAGTTCTTC. This gives the protein CASSALGSGGTNEQFF.

This clone was seen a handful of times. V gene TRBV5-1 combines with J gene TRBJ2-5, with 11 bases that match TRBD2. The end of the DNA is better explained by TRBJ2-7, so the J call may be wrong. The germline V gene has CDR1 SGHRS and CDR2 YFSETQ. The CDR3 runs to 16 residues. CDR3 nucleotides: TGCGCCAGCAGCTTGGGGGGGACTAGCGGATCCTACGAGCAGTACTTC. Its translation is CASSLGGTSGSYEQYF.

CDR3 nucleotides: TGTGCCAGCAGATTGAAAAAGGACAGCAACCACTATGGCTACACCTTC. Amino acid sequence: CASRLKKDSNHYGYTF. This chain uses TRBV11-2 with TRBJ1-2; possibly TRBD1 for D (6 bases). Trimming removed 6 bases from V and 3 bases from J, with 20 bases in between. CDR1 and CDR2 from the germline V gene are SGHAT and FQNNGV. The CDR3 loop spans 16 amino acids.

This clone was counted only a few times. V and J are TRBV25-1 and TRBJ2-5; 9 bases align to TRBD1. This CDR3 has 13 amino acids. The V gene's germline CDR1 is MGHDK and CDR2 SYGVNS. The trim removed 7 bases at V and 7 bases at J, leaving 7 bases unmatched. The CDR3 region is CASTPGQGGTQYF. The CDR3 DNA follows: TGTGCCAGCACCCCGGGACAGGGAGGGACCCAGTACTTC.

The chain links TRBV9 to TRBJ2-3; 13 bases agree with TRBD2. Germline V gene sequence: CDR1 SGDLS, CDR2 YYNGEE. The CDR3 runs to 16 residues. V lost 0 bases and J lost 3; bases outside the gene matches: 1. The CDR3 bases are TGTGCCAGCAGCGTAGGACTAGCGGGGGGAACAGATACGCAGTATTTT. This encodes CASSVGLAGGTDTQYF.

This clone came up once. The chain employs TRBV6-6 and TRBJ2-3; D possibly corresponds to TRBD2 (5 bases). V was clipped by 0 bases and J by 1 base, with 11 bases between them. The germline gives CDR1 MNHNY, CDR2 SVGAGI (reference sequence). CDR3 length: 16 residues. In nucleotides, the CDR3 is TGTGCCAGCAGTTACTCCCACGGGGTCCGCACAGATACGCAGTATTTT. It codes for CASSYSHGVRTDTQYF.

This chain connects TRBV4-3 to TRBJ1-2; D might be TRBD1 (6 bases). The V gene lost 0 bases and the J gene lost 4 bases, with 9 bases spanning the gap. CDR3 length equals 14 residues. Germline values: CDR1 LGHNA, CDR2 YSLEER. CDR3: CASSQDGGGYGYTF. The CDR3 DNA is TGCGCCAGCAGCCAAGACGGGGGCGGCTATGGCTACACCTTC.

This chain links TRBV13 with TRBJ2-7; D call uncertain. Between the trimmed V and J ends, which lost 4 bases and 0 bases, there was a span of 1 base. CDR1 and CDR2 (germline): PRHDT, FYEKMQ (reference sequence). The CDR3 has 11 amino acids. Here the CDR3 DNA reads TGTGCCAGCAGCTCCTCCTACGAGCAGTACTTC. This gives the protein CASSSSYEQYF.